The 2 T cell receptor beta chains in this list originate from one sample, sequenced in a study of T cells in localized non-small cell lung cancer. TCRdb's table, derived via immunoSEQ multiplex PCR, lists solely in-frame clones and lacks some. The sample has about 46,000 clones, about 86% seen once; the top ten hold over 15%. Source: peripheral blood mononuclear cells, taken before any cancer treatment. These receptors all stem from a man aged 35-75 years with stage III lung adenocarcinoma.

This clone was detected only once. The chain joins TRBV6-5 to TRBJ2-7, with 7 bases aligning to TRBD2. Germline V gene lookup returns CDR1 MNHEY and CDR2 SVGAGI. With 6 bases clipped from V and 0 bases from J, the junction kept 5 bases outside the gene matches. This CDR3 region has 14 residues. CDR3 protein: CASRRGGDSYEQYF. CDR3 bases: TGTGCCAGCAGGAGGGGAGGGGACTCCTACGAGCAGTACTTC.

The sample holds one count of this clone. The rearrangement uses TRBV20-1 and TRBJ2-5, with D unclear. Trimming left V 6 bases short and J 7 bases short, with 12 bases between. The germline V gene has CDR1 DFQATT and CDR2 SNEGSKA (reference sequence). CDR3 length: 11 residues. CDR3 in DNA: TGCAGTGCCCGGACGGAAACGACCCAGTACTTC. This codes for CSARTETTQYF.